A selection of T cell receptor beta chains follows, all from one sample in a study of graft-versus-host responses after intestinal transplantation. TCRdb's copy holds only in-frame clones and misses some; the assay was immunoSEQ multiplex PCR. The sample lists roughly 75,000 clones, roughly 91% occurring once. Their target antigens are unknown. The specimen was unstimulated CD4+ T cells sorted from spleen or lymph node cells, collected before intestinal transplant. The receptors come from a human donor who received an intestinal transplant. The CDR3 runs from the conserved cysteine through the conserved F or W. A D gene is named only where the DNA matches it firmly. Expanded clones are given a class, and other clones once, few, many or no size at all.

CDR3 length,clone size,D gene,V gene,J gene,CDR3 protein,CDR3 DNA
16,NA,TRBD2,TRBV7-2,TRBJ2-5,CASSGLAGALPVTQYF,TGTGCCAGCAGTGGACTAGCGGGGGCCCTCCCGGTGACCCAGTACTTC
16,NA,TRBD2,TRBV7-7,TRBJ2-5,CASSLGSGGARETQYF,TGTGCCAGCAGCTTAGGTAGCGGGGGGGCAAGAGAGACCCAGTACTTC
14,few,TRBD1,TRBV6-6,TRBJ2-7,CASRDRAGIYEQYF,TGTGCCAGCAGGGACAGGGCGGGGATTTACGAGCAGTACTTC
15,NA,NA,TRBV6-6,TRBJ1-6,CASTPVQGHNSPLHF,TGTGCCAGCACCCCTGTGCAGGGTCATAATTCACCCCTCCACTTT
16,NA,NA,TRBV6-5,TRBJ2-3,CASSYSRAVSTDTQYF,TGTGCCAGCAGTTACTCGAGGGCAGTTAGCACAGATACGCAGTATTTT
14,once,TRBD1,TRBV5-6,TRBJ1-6,CASIHRGRNSPLHF,TGTGCCAGCATCCACAGGGGGCGGAATTCACCCCTCCACTTT
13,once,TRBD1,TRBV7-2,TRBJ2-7,CASRRDSSYEQYF,TGTGCCAGCAGGAGGGACAGCTCCTACGAGCAGTACTTC
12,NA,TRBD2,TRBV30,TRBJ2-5,CAWNSGGETQYF,TGTGCCTGGAATAGCGGGGGAGAGACCCAGTACTTC
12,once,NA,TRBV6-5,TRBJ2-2,CASMGGAGELFF,TGTGCCAGCATGGGGGGAGCCGGGGAGCTGTTTTTT
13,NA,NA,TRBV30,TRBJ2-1,CAWSLYGKREQFF,TGTGCCTGGAGTCTCTACGGCAAGAGGGAGCAGTTCTTC
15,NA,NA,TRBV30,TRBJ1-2,CAWSVSYREVYGYTF,TGTGCCTGGAGTGTTAGTTACAGGGAAGTCTATGGCTACACCTTC
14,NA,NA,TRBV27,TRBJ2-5,CASSYTGIQETQYF,TGTGCCAGCAGTTACACGGGGATCCAAGAGACCCAGTACTTC
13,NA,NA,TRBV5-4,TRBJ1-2,CASSSAGRVGYTF,TGTGCCAGCAGCTCGGCAGGGAGGGTAGGCTACACCTTC
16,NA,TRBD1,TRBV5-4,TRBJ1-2,CASSLGLIGDSADYTF,TGTGCCAGCAGCTTGGGGCTTATTGGGGACAGCGCTGACTACACCTTC
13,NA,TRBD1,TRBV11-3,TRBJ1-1,CASGGTGNTEAFF,TGTGCCAGCGGTGGGACAGGGAACACTGAAGCTTTCTTT
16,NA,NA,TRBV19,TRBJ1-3,CASIGSRMGAGNTIYF,TGTGCCAGTATAGGGAGCCGTATGGGAGCTGGAAACACCATATATTTT
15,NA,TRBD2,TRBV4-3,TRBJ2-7,CASSLSGSSSYEQYF,TGCGCCAGCAGCCTTAGCGGGTCCAGCTCCTACGAGCAGTACTTC
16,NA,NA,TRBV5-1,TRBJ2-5,CASSLVPGGIQETQYF,TGCGCCAGCAGCTTGGTGCCGGGGGGCATACAAGAGACCCAGTACTTC
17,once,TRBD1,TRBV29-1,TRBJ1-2,CSAQGGGGVRSNYGYTF,TGCAGCGCTCAAGGGGGCGGAGGAGTGCGATCTAACTATGGCTACACCTTC
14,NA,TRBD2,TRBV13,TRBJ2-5,CASSLGLAGETQYF,TGTGCCAGCAGCTTAGGACTAGCGGGAGAGACCCAGTACTTC
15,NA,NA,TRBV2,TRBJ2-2,CASSGTRVNTGELFF,TGTGCCAGCAGTGGGACACGGGTTAACACCGGGGAGCTGTTTTTT
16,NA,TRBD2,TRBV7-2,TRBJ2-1,CASSSPPGGGLNEQFF,TGTGCCAGCAGCTCCCCCCCGGGCGGGGGTTTAAATGAGCAGTTCTTC
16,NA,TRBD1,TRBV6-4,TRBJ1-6,CASSGGGDRGNSPLHF,TGTGCCAGCAGTGGCGGGGGGGACAGGGGTAATTCACCCCTCCACTTT
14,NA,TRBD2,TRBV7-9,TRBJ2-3,CASGLAGSTDTQYF,TGTGCCAGCGGTCTAGCGGGGAGCACAGATACGCAGTATTTT
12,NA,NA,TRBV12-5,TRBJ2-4,CASGFSDSYQYF,TGTGCTAGTGGTTTCTCCGACAGTTATCAGTACTTC
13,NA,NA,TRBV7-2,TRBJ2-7,CASSLSGVYEQYF,TGTGCCAGCAGCTTATCAGGGGTATACGAGCAGTACTTC
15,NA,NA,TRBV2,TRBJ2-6,CASSGGYSGANVLTF,TGTGCCAGCAGTGGAGGGTACTCTGGGGCCAACGTCCTGACTTTC
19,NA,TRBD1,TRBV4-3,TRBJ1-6,CASSQEIRGRRGYNSPLHF,TGCGCCAGCAGCCAAGAAATCAGGGGGCGTAGGGGTTATAATTCACCCCTCCACTTT
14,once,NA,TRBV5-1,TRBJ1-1,CASSLTHGAAEAFF,TGCGCCAGCAGCTTGACGCATGGGGCCGCTGAAGCTTTCTTT
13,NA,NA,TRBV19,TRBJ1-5,CASSRSYSQPQHF,TGTGCCAGTAGTCGGTCTTACTCCCAGCCCCAGCATTTT
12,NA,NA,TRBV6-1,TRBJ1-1,CASSEAYTEAFF,TGTGCCAGCAGTGAAGCCTACACTGAAGCTTTCTTT
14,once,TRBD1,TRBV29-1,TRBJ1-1,CSVSRGTGRTEAFF,TGCAGCGTATCCCGAGGGACAGGGCGGACTGAAGCTTTCTTT
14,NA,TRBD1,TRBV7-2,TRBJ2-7,CASSRQGGGYEQYF,TGTGCCAGCAGCCGACAGGGGGGGGGCTACGAGCAGTACTTC
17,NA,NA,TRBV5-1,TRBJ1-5,CASSLASSTHSNQPQHF,TGCGCCAGCAGCTTGGCGTCGTCGACACATAGCAATCAGCCCCAGCATTTT
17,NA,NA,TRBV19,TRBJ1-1,CASSIRSVRRGSTEAFF,TGTGCCAGTAGTATTCGTTCGGTTCGGAGGGGTAGCACTGAAGCTTTCTTT
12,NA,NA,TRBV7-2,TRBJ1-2,CASSLQNYGYTF,TGTGCCAGCAGCTTACAGAACTATGGCTACACCTTC
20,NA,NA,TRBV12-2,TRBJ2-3,CASRLRREPGTSGGVDTQYF,TGTGCAAGTCGCTTAAGACGCGAACCTGGGACTAGCGGGGGGGTTGATACGCAGTATTTT
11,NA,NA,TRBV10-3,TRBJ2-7,CAIRLGDEQYF,TGTGCCATCAGGTTGGGCGACGAGCAGTACTTC